The clone carrying this T cell receptor (beta chain) was found once. No antigen is known for it. This sample was taken from a study of cytomegalovirus exposure and HLA in healthy donors. The wider study: In a previous analysis, around 120 million unique TCR beta sequences were found from roughly 200 million T cells. Tens of millions of unique TCRs from HLA-typed donors were held in an early release of data. Study conclusions and caveats: Among TCR sequences, most were rare, though some public TCRs appeared in many donors. Reports state that TCR beta sequences accurately predicted most subjects' HLA-A and HLA-B alleles.

Vbeta (60) and Jbeta (13) primers were used in the PCR. Profiled with immunoSEQ multiplex PCR; TCRdb holds only in-frame clones, not every one. The sample records roughly 100,000 clones, roughly 82% being singletons. Germline V gives CDR1 MNHEY, CDR2 SVGAGI. The V gene end was trimmed by 4 bases and the J gene end by 0 bases; junction bases not matched to a gene: 3. The CDR3 has 16 amino acids. V and J are TRBV6-5 and TRBJ2-3; 11 bases align to TRBD1. The sample consisted of PBMCs. This TCR was recovered from a man in his fifties or sixties in good health and CMV-seronegative. The CDR3 region is CASSLDRGRSTDTQYF. CDR3 nucleotide sequence: TGTGCCAGCAGTTTGGACAGGGGGCGTAGCACAGATACGCAGTATTTT.